This TCR beta chain was documented in a study of blood T cell repertoires in COVID-19. In the study overall: Donors in the United States, Italy and Spain gave samples during acute or convalescent COVID-19. Nucleic acid was either cDNA or gDNA, and it came from T cells, B-cell-depleted T cells, or PBMCs.

Per the original methods: Counts of nucleated cells, estimated from reference gene primer amplification, were obtained. TCRdb keeps only in-frame clones here, not all; method: immunoSEQ multiplex PCR. V, J and clone size derive from that table, while D and trimming were established from the DNA sequence. Seen here are roughly 65,000 clones, about 93% observed once, and the top ten hold 2.9%. Per germline, CDR1 ENHRY and CDR2 SYGVKD. Trimming removed 6 bases at V and 4 bases at J, with 18 bases between. CDR3 size: 15 residues. The clonotype originates from an older man with active COVID-19. This chain links TRBV10-3 with TRBJ2-5, with D perhaps TRBD1 (6 bases). Sequenced material: peripheral blood. The chain's CDR3 is CAIRAGVNDRETQYF. The CDR3 DNA reads TGTGCCATCAGGGCAGGGGTGAACGATCGAGAGACCCAGTACTTC.